The clone carrying this TCR beta chain appeared once. Seattle researchers signed up patients amid active infection and tracked them longitudinally. This sample stems from a study of blood T cell repertoires in COVID-19. Study summary: Whether acute or convalescent, the COVID-19 samples came from the United States, Italy and Spain. T cells, B-cell-depleted T cells, or PBMCs supplied cDNA or gDNA.

The CDR3 runs 14 residues. After removal of 5 bases from V and 8 bases from J, the junction contained 5 bases not matched to a gene. Germline V gene lookup returns CDR1 MNHEY and CDR2 SVGAGI. In the original analysis: The assay estimated nucleated cells by amplifying reference gene primers. Method: immunoSEQ multiplex PCR; TCRdb's copy keeps in-frame clones and lacks some. V and J calls and clone size follow that table, whereas D and trimming were derived from the DNA. The sample yields about 170,000 clones, around four fifths seen once. This TCR was recovered from an elderly woman with COVID-19, enrolled during active disease. V gene TRBV6-5 combines with J gene TRBJ1-4; 10 nucleotides line up with TRBD1. The sequencing input was peripheral blood. Here the CDR3 DNA reads TGTGCCAGCAGTCCGGGACAGGGGTGGGAAAAACTGTTTTTT. Its protein is CASSPGQGWEKLFF.